This TCR beta chain originates from a study of T cell responses to AZD1222 COVID-19 vaccine. J was trimmed by 9 bases and V by 5 bases; bases with no gene match: 10. CDR3 length: 14 amino acids. Looked up from germline, CDR1 is SEHNR and CDR2 is FQNEAQ (reference sequence). The data were produced by immunoSEQ multiplex PCR, yet TCRdb's version contains in-frame clones alone and is incomplete. The profile shows roughly 89,000 clones, 85% to 90% of them singletons. Regarding this clone: Antigen unknown.

Whole-study results and caveats: All repertoire sampling was performed exclusively after the peak T cell response.

This clonotype originated in an adult in good health. The chain joins TRBV7-9 to TRBJ2-1; TRBD2 matches at 7 bases. The starting material was peripheral blood, obtained on day 0 of MenACWY control vaccination. DNA of the CDR3: TGTGCCAGCAGCCTAATGACGGGGGAGGGTGAGCAGTTCTTC. Encoded protein: CASSLMTGEGEQFF.